This T cell receptor (beta chain) was observed in a study of metastatic and nonmetastatic thyroid tumors. All patients were treatment-naive before thyroid surgery. There are many counts of this clone. Its matching antigen is unknown. Using MiXCR, TCRdb re-called clones from the PCR reads. The sample carries fewer than 15,000 clones, under 30% recorded once. CDR1 KGHDR and CDR2 SFDVKD come from the germline V gene. Trimming shortened V by 3 bases and J by 3 bases, and 12 bases separated the two germline ends. The CDR3 has 15 amino acids. Notes on the study in general: In blood and tumor, TCR beta diversity was reportedly significantly higher in malignant thyroid tumors than in benign nodules.

The origin of this receptor is a female donor with papillary thyroid cancer or a benign thyroid nodule (not recorded which). Some clones in this sample may be carry-over from other donors' samples. Input material: tumor tissue. The chain carries TRBV24-1 and TRBJ2-3; D possibly corresponds to TRBD1 (6 bases). The CDR3 coding sequence is TGTGCCACCAGTGATCGGGACAAGGGAACAGATACGCAGTATTTT. Translation: CATSDRDKGTDTQYF.